Below, 6 T cell receptor beta chains from the same sample are listed, as sequenced in a study of CD8+CD57+ T cells in acquired aplastic anemia. Genomic DNA constituted the template upon which TCR beta VDJ and CDR3 profiling was performed. One entry per CDR3 protein, called by TCRdb with MiXCR from the reads. The sample consists of 250,000 to 300,000 distinct CDR3 sequences, 55% to 60% of them appearing once. Specimen: sorted CD4+, CD8+, or CD8+CD57+ T cells (not recorded which) from PBMCs. These receptors all come from a human donor with severe aplastic anemia or a healthy control (not recorded which).

This clonotype was recorded at least ten times. The chain has TRBV6-5 and TRBJ2-7; no definite D call. Germline V gene data show CDR1 as MNHEY and CDR2 as SVGAGI. V dropped 1 base and J dropped 1 base, with 11 bases sitting between them. The CDR3 is 15 amino acids. The CDR3 sequence: CASSYFQDGSYEQYF. The CDR3 bases are TGTGCCAGCAGTTACTTCCAGGACGGATCCTACGAGCAGTACTTC.

Regarding this clonotype: A much larger clone differs from this one at a single base, so this may be a read error. The V gene is TRBV7-2, the J gene TRBJ1-1; no clear D gene. Germline-derived CDR1 and CDR2 are SGHTA and FQGNSA. V was clipped by 5 bases and J by 0 bases, with 16 bases between them. The CDR3 is 16 residues long. CDR3 residues: CASSHGVRTLNTEAFF. For the CDR3, the DNA is TGTGCCAGCAGCCACGGGGTACGGACGTTGAACACTGAAGCTTTCTTT. Full variable domain (remainder filled in from reference TRBV7-2 and TRBJ1-1): GAGVSQSPSNKVTEKGKDVELRCDPISGHTALYWYRQSLGQGLEFLIYFQGNSAPDKSGLPSDRFSAERTGGSVSTLTIQRTQQEDSAVYLCASSHGVRTLNTEAFFGQGTRLTVV.

The chain recombines TRBV12-3 or TRBV12-4 with TRBJ1-1; TRBD1 matches 10 bases. This CDR3 contains 13 residues. Unmatched junction bases numbered 7, after V lost 10 bases and J lost 5 bases. This CDR3 is CATHRDRGTEAFF. CDR3 nucleotide sequence: TGTGCCACCCACCGGGACAGGGGAACTGAAGCTTTCTTT.

V usage is TRBV2 and J usage is TRBJ2-3, with D perhaps matching TRBD1 (5 bases). Trimming pared 11 bases from V and 4 bases from J, leaving 13 bases between. Looked up from germline, CDR1 is SNHLY and CDR2 is FYNNEI. The CDR3 covers 12 residues. The CDR3 coding sequence is TGTGCCTCCTCGGGCAGGGCAGATACGCAGTATTTT. Its translation is CASSGRADTQYF.

There are many counts of this clonotype. The chain couples TRBV7-9 to TRBJ1-4, with D possibly TRBD1 on 5 matching bases. V was pared by 1 base and J by 3 bases, with 9 bases between. The germline V gene has CDR1 SEHNR and CDR2 FQNEAQ (reference sequence). This CDR3 contains 15 residues. CDR3 sequence: CASSLDTGANEKLFF. The CDR3 DNA sequence: TGTGCCAGCAGCTTAGACACAGGTGCTAATGAAAAACTGTTTTTT. Combining the CDR3 with reference TRBV7-9 and TRBJ1-4 gives the whole variable domain DTGVSQNPRHKITKRGQNVTFRCDPISEHNRLYWYRQTLGQGPEFLTYFQNEAQLEKSRLLSDRFSAERPKGSFSTLEIQRTEQGDSAMYLCASSLDTGANEKLFFGSGTQLSVL.

The chain couples TRBV5-6 to TRBJ2-3; 8 nucleotides line up with TRBD1. The germline gives CDR1 SGHDT, CDR2 YYEEEE. This CDR3 contains 15 residues. J lost 5 bases, V lost 0 bases, and 5 bases had no gene match. CDR3 residues: CASSLGQGAGDTQYF. The CDR3 DNA is TGTGCCAGCAGCTTGGGGCAGGGGGCGGGAGATACGCAGTATTTT.